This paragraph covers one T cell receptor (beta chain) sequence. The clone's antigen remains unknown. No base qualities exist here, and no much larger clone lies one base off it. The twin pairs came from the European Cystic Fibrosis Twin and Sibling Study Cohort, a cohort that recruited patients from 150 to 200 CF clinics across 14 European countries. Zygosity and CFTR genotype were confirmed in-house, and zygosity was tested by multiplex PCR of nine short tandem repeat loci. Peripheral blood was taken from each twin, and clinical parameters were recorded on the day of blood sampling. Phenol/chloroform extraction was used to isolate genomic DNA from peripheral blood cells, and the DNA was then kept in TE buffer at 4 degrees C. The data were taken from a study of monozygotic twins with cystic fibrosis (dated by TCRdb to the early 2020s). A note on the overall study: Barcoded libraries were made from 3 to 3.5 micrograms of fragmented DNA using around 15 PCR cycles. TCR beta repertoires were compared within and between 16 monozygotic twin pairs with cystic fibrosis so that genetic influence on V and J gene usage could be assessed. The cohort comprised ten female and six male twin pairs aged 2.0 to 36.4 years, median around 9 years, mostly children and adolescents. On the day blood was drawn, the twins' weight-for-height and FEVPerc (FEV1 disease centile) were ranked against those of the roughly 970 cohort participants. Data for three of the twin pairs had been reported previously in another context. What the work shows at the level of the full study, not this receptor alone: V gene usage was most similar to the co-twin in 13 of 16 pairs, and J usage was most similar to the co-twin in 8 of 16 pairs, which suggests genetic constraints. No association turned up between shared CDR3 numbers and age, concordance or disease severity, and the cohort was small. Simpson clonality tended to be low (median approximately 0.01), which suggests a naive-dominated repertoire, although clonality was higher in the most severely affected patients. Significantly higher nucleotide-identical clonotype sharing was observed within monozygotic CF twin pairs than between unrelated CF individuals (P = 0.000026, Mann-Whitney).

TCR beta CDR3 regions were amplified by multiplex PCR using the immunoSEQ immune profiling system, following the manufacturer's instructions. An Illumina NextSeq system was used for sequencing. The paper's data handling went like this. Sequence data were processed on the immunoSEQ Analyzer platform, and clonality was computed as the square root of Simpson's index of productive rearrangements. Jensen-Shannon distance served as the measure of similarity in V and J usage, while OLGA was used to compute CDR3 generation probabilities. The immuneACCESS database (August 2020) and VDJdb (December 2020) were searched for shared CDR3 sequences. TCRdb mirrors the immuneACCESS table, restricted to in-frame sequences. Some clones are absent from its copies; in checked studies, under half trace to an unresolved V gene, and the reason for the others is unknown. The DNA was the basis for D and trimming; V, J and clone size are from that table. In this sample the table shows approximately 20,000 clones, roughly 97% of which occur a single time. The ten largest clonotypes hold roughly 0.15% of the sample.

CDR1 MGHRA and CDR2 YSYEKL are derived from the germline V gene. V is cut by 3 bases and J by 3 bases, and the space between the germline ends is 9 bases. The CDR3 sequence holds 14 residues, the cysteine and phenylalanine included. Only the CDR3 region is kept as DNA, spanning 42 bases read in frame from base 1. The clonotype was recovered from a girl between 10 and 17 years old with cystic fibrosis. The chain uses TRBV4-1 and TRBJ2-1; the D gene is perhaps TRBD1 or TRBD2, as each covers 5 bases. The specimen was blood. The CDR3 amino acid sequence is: CASSQGPVYNEQFF. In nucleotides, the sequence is TGCGCCAGCAGCCAGGGACCTGTCTACAATGAGCAGTTCTTC.